A single sample is the source of the 29 T cell receptor beta chains below, sequenced in a study of T cell responses to AZD1222 COVID-19 vaccine. Assay: immunoSEQ multiplex PCR; the TCRdb copy retains only in-frame clones and omits some. The table has roughly 120,000 clones, approximately 90% seen once. Sequences were derived from peripheral blood, sampled on day 0 of AZD1222 vaccination. These receptors came from an adult in good health.

J is TRBJ1-1 and V is TRBV28, with 7 bases lining up with TRBD1. The CDR3 covers 16 residues. Unmatched junction bases numbered 11, after V lost 7 bases and J lost 0 bases. Germline V lookup: CDR1 MDHEN, CDR2 SYDVKM. CDR3 region: CASNNRGELVNTEAFF. In DNA form, the CDR3 reads TGTGCCAGCAACAACAGGGGAGAGTTGGTGAACACTGAAGCTTTCTTT.

The genes are TRBV6-1 and TRBJ2-7; TRBD1 agrees at 9 bases. J gave up 9 bases and V 3 bases, and 6 bases lay outside the gene matches. The germline gives CDR1 MNHNS, CDR2 SASEGT. The CDR3 is 13 amino acids. The CDR3 spells CASSDDRGNRQYF. DNA for the CDR3: TGTGCCAGCAGTGATGACAGGGGGAATAGGCAGTACTTC.

The chain is built from TRBV18 and TRBJ1-2; D gene ambiguous. This CDR3 comprises 12 residues. Trimming removed 10 bases at V and 4 bases at J, with 13 bases between. Germline V gene data show CDR1 as KGHSH and CDR2 as LQKENI. DNA for the CDR3: TGTGCCACCGCGAGTCCTACCTATGGCTACACCTTC. This sequence encodes CATASPTYGYTF.

A single count supports this clone. The chain's CDR3 is CASSLGGTVLGPQHF. The DNA for the CDR3 is TGTGCCAGCAGCTTAGGGGGGACCGTCTTAGGGCCCCAGCATTTT. V gene TRBV7-9 combines with J gene TRBJ1-5; tentative D call: TRBD1 (5 bases). The CDR3 is 15 residues long. V lost 1 base and J lost 9, with 16 bases in between. CDR1 SEHNR and CDR2 FQNEAQ come from the germline V gene (reference sequence).

The chain recombines TRBV10-3 with TRBJ2-7; D may be TRBD1 or TRBD2 (5 bases each). Germline V lookup: CDR1 ENHRY, CDR2 SYGVKD. V was cut by 0 bases and J by 7 bases, with 10 bases left in between. This CDR3 spans 13 amino acids. The CDR3 DNA follows: TGTGCCATCAGTGAGTCGACAGCGGAAGAGCAGTACTTC. Protein: CAISESTAEEQYF.

The sample holds a few counts of this clone. The chain uses TRBV20-1 and TRBJ2-7; the D gene is possibly TRBD2 (6 bases). Trimming pared 3 bases from V and 5 bases from J, leaving 14 bases between. Per germline, CDR1 DFQATT and CDR2 SNEGSKA (reference sequence). The CDR3 runs to 13 residues. CDR3 sequence: CSASRVSGNEQYF. The CDR3 DNA follows: TGCAGTGCTAGTCGGGTTAGCGGAAACGAGCAGTACTTC.

The chain is built from TRBV7-2 and TRBJ1-3; tentatively, D is TRBD1 (6 bases). V was pared by 5 bases and J by 3 bases, with 14 bases between. The CDR3 is 15 residues long. CDR1 and CDR2 (germline): SGHTA, FQGNSA. CDR3 DNA: TGTGCCAGCAGCCCTCGAGGGGGGAGTGGAAACACCATATATTTT. As protein: CASSPRGGSGNTIYF.

Concerning this clone: The germline gene is not matched at one end of the junction; a read error may be the cause. The chain couples TRBV7-3 to TRBJ2-2; possible D gene TRBD1, 6 bases. The CDR3 has 15 residues. Germline V gene lookup returns CDR1 SGHTA and CDR2 FQGTGA. CDR3 sequence reads: CASSLTGRGTGELFF. CDR3 nucleotide sequence: TGTGCCAGCAGCCTAACCGGAAGGGGGACCGGGGAGCTGTTTTTT.

J is TRBJ1-2 and V is TRBV12-3 or TRBV12-4, with D maybe TRBD1 (6 bases). Trimming removed 6 bases at V and 8 bases at J, with 13 bases between. This CDR3 region has 12 residues. The CDR3 coding sequence is TGTGCCAGCAGCCAGGGGTCGGGGGGCTACACCTTC. It specifies CASSQGSGGYTF.

CDR3 in amino acids: CASSESQAQETQYF. The CDR3 nucleotides read TGTGCCAGCAGTGAATCCCAGGCCCAAGAGACCCAGTACTTC. The genes are TRBV25-1 and TRBJ2-5; D remains unclear. Per the germline V gene, CDR1 is MGHDK and CDR2 is SYGVNS. Between the trimmed V and J ends, which lost 1 base and 1 base, there was a span of 7 bases. This CDR3 has 14 residues. The full variable domain, in which reference TRBV25-1 and TRBJ2-5 provide the parts outside the CDR3, is EADIYQTPRYLVIGTGKKITLECSQTMGHDKMYWYQQDPGMELHLIHYSYGVNSTEKGDLSSESTVSRIRTEHFPLTLESARPSHTSQYLCASSESQAQETQYFGPGTRLLVL.

This rearrangement joins TRBV11-3 to TRBJ1-6, with D unresolved. The CDR3 length is 14 residues. Per the germline V gene, CDR1 is SGHNT and CDR2 is YENEEA. V lost 4 bases to trimming and J lost 4 bases, with 8 bases between them. CDR3 protein: CASSYRGYNSPLHF. DNA of the CDR3: TGTGCCAGCAGCTACCGGGGTTATAATTCACCCCTCCACTTT.

The V and J genes are TRBV7-2 and TRBJ2-5, with 12 bases fitting TRBD1. Germline-derived CDR1 and CDR2 are SGHTA and FQGNSA. This CDR3 spans 15 amino acids. V gave up 5 bases and J gave up 6 bases; unmatched junction bases: 7. The CDR3 protein is CASSASGQGAKTQYF. The CDR3, as DNA: TGTGCCAGCAGCGCCTCGGGACAGGGGGCGAAGACCCAGTACTTC.

The V gene is TRBV5-6, the J gene TRBJ1-5; TRBD1 matches 9 bases. Germline V gene sequence: CDR1 SGHDT, CDR2 YYEEEE. The CDR3 length is 16 residues. The trim removed 7 bases at V and 7 bases at J, leaving 15 bases unmatched. CDR3 sequence: CASGKTGGGLGQPQHF. DNA of the CDR3: TGTGCCAGCGGAAAGACAGGGGGAGGTCTTGGGCAGCCCCAGCATTTT.

This clone was seen just once. The genes are TRBV19 and TRBJ1-6; the match to TRBD1 covers 9 bases. The CDR3 is 16 amino acids. Germline CDR1 reads LNHDA; CDR2 reads SQIVND (reference sequence). V trimming: 3 bases; J trimming: 6 bases; junction bases outside the gene matches: 6. The CDR3 reads CASSIDRDRVNSPLHF. CDR3 nucleotides: TGTGCCAGTAGTATCGACAGGGACAGGGTTAATTCACCCCTCCACTTT.

V gene TRBV7-8 combines with J gene TRBJ2-2, with D perhaps TRBD1 (5 bases). This CDR3 spans 15 amino acids. Germline CDR1 and CDR2: SGHVS and FQNEAQ. Trimming pared 6 bases from V and 3 bases from J, leaving 14 bases between. The CDR3 nucleotides are TGTGCCAGCAGTGACAGCGCAGGTGACACCGGGGAGCTGTTTTTT. The encoded protein is CASSDSAGDTGELFF.

For the CDR3, the DNA is TGTGCCAGCAGTTTGTTTGGACAGGGACGCATCACCGGGGAGCTGTTTTTT. It yields the protein CASSLFGQGRITGELFF. This chain connects TRBV27 to TRBJ2-2; 8 bases match TRBD1. CDR1 is MNHEY, CDR2 SMNVEV, per germline (reference sequence). V shed 3 bases and J 4 bases; nucleotides not matched to a gene: 10. CDR3 length: 17 residues.

The rearrangement links TRBV19 to TRBJ1-1; D call uncertain. The CDR3 runs to 16 residues. CDR1 LNHDA and CDR2 SQIVND come from the germline V gene (reference sequence). V dropped 7 bases and J dropped 1 base, with 19 bases sitting between them. CDR3 nucleotides: TGTGCCAGTATCCCTGGCCTCGGGAGGGAGAACACTGAAGCTTTCTTT. Its protein is CASIPGLGRENTEAFF.

The genes are TRBV10-3 and TRBJ2-2; 9 nucleotides line up with TRBD2. The V gene end was trimmed by 1 base and the J gene end by 6 bases; junction bases not matched to a gene: 3. Germline V gives CDR1 ENHRY, CDR2 SYGVKD. This CDR3 is 15 amino acids long. This CDR3 is CAISEWASGAGELFF. CDR3 in DNA: TGTGCCATCAGTGAGTGGGCTAGCGGGGCCGGGGAGCTGTTTTTT.

The chain carries TRBV25-1 and TRBJ2-7; 9 bases map to TRBD2. The CDR3 has 14 residues. The trim removed 6 bases at V and 4 bases at J, leaving 7 bases unmatched. The germline V gene has CDR1 MGHDK and CDR2 SYGVNS. The CDR3 spells CASRAAGGPYEQYF. The CDR3 nucleotides are TGTGCCAGCAGGGCGGCGGGAGGGCCTTACGAGCAGTACTTC.

J is TRBJ2-5 and V is TRBV5-1, with 7 bases identical to TRBD2. Germline CDR1 SGHRS, CDR2 YFSETQ. This CDR3 comprises 16 residues. The V gene end was trimmed by 0 bases and the J gene end by 0 bases; junction bases not matched to a gene: 5. This CDR3 is CASSLGSAGNQETQYF. CDR3 in DNA: TGCGCCAGCAGCTTGGGCTCAGCGGGGAACCAAGAGACCCAGTACTTC.

V gene TRBV27 combines with J gene TRBJ2-1; D gene uncertain. The CDR3 consists of 15 residues. Trimming stripped 7 bases from V and 8 bases from J, with 21 bases between. Germline CDR1 is MNHEY and CDR2 is SMNVEV (reference sequence). For the CDR3, the DNA is TGTGCCAGCAACCCTATTCCTCGAGGTGGATATGAGCAGTTCTTC. This codes for CASNPIPRGGYEQFF.

This clone was found once. The V and J genes are TRBV2 and TRBJ2-5; D is unclear. The CDR3 has 13 amino acids. Trimming shortened V by 8 bases and J by 1 base, and 11 bases separated the two germline ends. The germline V gene encodes CDR1 SNHLY and CDR2 FYNNEI. CDR3 in DNA: TGTGCCAGCGCCCGCAGTCCCCAAGAGACCCAGTACTTC. It specifies CASARSPQETQYF.

The chain links TRBV19 to TRBJ1-2; D might be TRBD1 (5 bases). Germline V gives CDR1 LNHDA, CDR2 SQIVND (reference sequence). V dropped 9 bases and J dropped 3 bases, with 17 bases sitting between them. This CDR3 region has 14 residues. CDR3 residues: CASLPLGRDYGYTF. As DNA, the CDR3 is TGTGCCAGCCTCCCCCTTGGCAGGGACTATGGCTACACCTTC.

The chain is built from TRBV10-3 and TRBJ1-1; D is ambiguous. There are 12 residues in the CDR3. CDR1 is ENHRY, CDR2 SYGVKD, per germline. V lost 7 bases and J 6 bases, leaving 12 bases between the germline ends. The CDR3 reads CAIKSEWAEAFF. In nucleotides, the CDR3 is TGTGCCATCAAATCTGAGTGGGCTGAAGCTTTCTTT.

In DNA, the CDR3 is TGTGCCAGTACCACGACAGGGGGTGGCTACACCTTC. Translated: CASTTTGGGYTF. V usage is TRBV19 and J usage is TRBJ1-2; 9 bases are shared with TRBD1. The CDR3 covers 12 residues. CDR1 LNHDA and CDR2 SQIVND come from the germline V gene (reference sequence). Losses at the gene ends were 7 bases for V and 7 bases for J; bases not matched to a gene: 4. The entire variable domain, with the rest obtained from reference TRBV19 and TRBJ1-2, is as follows: DGGITQSPKYLFRKEGQNVTLSCEQNLNHDAMYWYRQDPGQGLRLIYYSQIVNDFQKGDIAEGYSVSREKKESFPLTVTSAQKNPTAFYLCASTTTGGGYTFGSGTRLTVV.

This chain connects TRBV5-5 to TRBJ2-5, with a possible D match to TRBD2 (6 bases). The CDR3 extends over 15 amino acids. Trimming took 2 bases from V and 0 from J, leaving 11 bases between them. Germline CDR1 SGHKS, CDR2 YYEKEE (reference sequence). The CDR3 sequence: CASSLGTFDQETQYF. The CDR3 DNA follows: TGTGCCAGCAGCTTAGGGACTTTCGACCAAGAGACCCAGTACTTC. The whole variable domain, filled in from reference TRBV5-5 and TRBJ2-5, reads DAGVTQSPTHLIKTRGQQVTLRCSPISGHKSVSWYQQVLGQGPQFIFQYYEKEERGRGNFPDRFSARQFPNYSSELNVNALLLGDSALYLCASSLGTFDQETQYFGPGTRLLVL.

The V gene is TRBV5-4, the J gene TRBJ1-2, with TRBD1 identical over 7 bases. The CDR3 consists of 15 residues. Germline V gene sequence: CDR1 SGHNT, CDR2 YYREEE (reference sequence). V trimming: 3 bases; J trimming: 9 bases; junction bases outside the gene matches: 14. In DNA form, the CDR3 reads TGTGCCAGCAGCTACGCAAGCCGGGACAGAAGCAGCTACACCTTC. This codes for CASSYASRDRSSYTF.

The chain carries TRBV6-6 and TRBJ2-1, with 8 bases identical to TRBD2. Germline CDR1 MNHNY, CDR2 SVGAGI (reference sequence). The V and J ends lost 5 bases and 0 bases, in that order; junction bases with no gene match: 9. The CDR3 totals 17 residues. CDR3 amino acids: CASSRETAGGSYNEQFF. The DNA of the CDR3 is TGTGCCAGCAGTCGGGAAACCGCGGGGGGCTCCTACAATGAGCAGTTCTTC.

The rearrangement joins TRBV30 to TRBJ1-5; 10 bases agree with TRBD1. Losses at the gene ends were 2 bases for V and 2 bases for J; bases not matched to a gene: 6. The CDR3 has 16 amino acids. The germline CDR1 and CDR2 sequences are GTSNPN and SVGIG (reference sequence). The CDR3 reads CAWSRSGTGGNQPQHF. The CDR3 DNA is TGTGCCTGGAGTAGATCCGGGACAGGGGGCAATCAGCCCCAGCATTTT.